The subject of this entry is one TCR beta chain. Germline V gives CDR1 SGHDT, CDR2 YYEEEE. V lost 2 bases and J lost 1, with 15 bases in between. This CDR3 region has 16 residues. This entry is derived from a study of control samples from healthy donors and cancer patients. Only in-frame clones appear in the TCRdb table, and some are missing; sequencing was by immunoSEQ multiplex PCR. The top ten clones hold around 9% of a sample with about 20,000 clones, 85% to 90% of them seen once. Sequences were obtained from PBMCs. V usage is TRBV5-6 and J usage is TRBJ1-2, with D tentatively TRBD1 (5 bases). The TCR originated in an older woman with head and neck cancer. The CDR3 spells CASSFFQGSGNYGYTF. The CDR3 DNA sequence: TGTGCCAGCAGCTTCTTCCAGGGTTCGGGTAACTATGGCTACACCTTC.